What follows are 10 T cell receptor beta chains derived from one specimen sequenced in a study of shared clonotypes between healthy human individuals. Naive CD8 cells lacked CD45RO, underwent positive selection for CCR7 and left out terminally differentiated effector memory CD45RA+ cells. Sequencing was performed with immunoSEQ multiplex PCR; in TCRdb, only in-frame clones are kept and a portion is missing. There are 2 million to 2.5 million clones in the sample; about 94% occur only once, and 0.85% to 1.2% lies in the top ten. The sample taken for sequencing was naive CD8+ T cells sorted from blood. Source of these receptors: a man younger than 30 in good health.

The rearrangement uses TRBV12-2 and TRBJ2-7; TRBD1 reflects the table's D call only, with no check against the DNA. TRBV12-2 is a pseudogene locus. The CDR3 runs to 17 residues. CDR3 sequence reads: CASRRRSRRTGGFEQYF. The CDR3 bases are TGTGCAAGTCGGCGACGTAGTCGGCGGACAGGGGGTTTCGAGCAGTACTTC.

The chain joins TRBV27 to TRBJ2-7; 7 bases map to TRBD2. The CDR3 spans 13 residues. CDR1 MNHEY and CDR2 SMNVEV come from the germline V gene (reference sequence). V gave up 6 bases and J gave up 4 bases; unmatched junction bases: 6. The CDR3 region is CASSGLVPYEQYF. CDR3 nucleotides: TGTGCCAGCAGCGGACTAGTTCCTTACGAGCAGTACTTC.

The chain joins TRBV9 to TRBJ2-7, with TRBD2 as a possible D gene (6 bases). Germline assignment: CDR1 SGDLS and CDR2 YYNGEE. The ends were cut back, 2 bases at V and 2 bases at J, with 14 bases in the middle. The CDR3 has 15 amino acids. The CDR3 loop is CASSVSGEAAYEQYF. CDR3 DNA sequence: TGTGCCAGCAGCGTGTCGGGGGAAGCCGCCTACGAGCAGTACTTC.

As regards this clone: Other DNA sequences in this sample translate to the same CDR3. The chain uses TRBV6-5 and TRBJ1-1; unclear D gene. The CDR3 is 14 amino acids. V lost 0 bases to trimming and J lost 5 bases, with 10 bases between them. Germline V gene sequence: CDR1 MNHEY, CDR2 SVGAGI. DNA for the CDR3: TGTGCCAGCAGTTACTCTGGGGAGGCAACTGAAGCTTTCTTT. This sequence encodes CASSYSGEATEAFF.

A note on this clone: Other DNA sequences from this sample encode an identical CDR3 as well. This chain links TRBV18 with TRBJ1-2, with D uncertain. V was trimmed by 3 bases and J by 8 bases, leaving 10 bases between them. The CDR3 is 12 amino acids. From germline, CDR1 is KGHSH and CDR2 LQKENI. CDR3 bases: TGTGCCAGCTCACCGGAGGGTTACGGCTACACCTTC. This gives the protein CASSPEGYGYTF.

The rearrangement uses TRBV7-6 and TRBJ2-7, with unresolved D. The V end lost 1 base, the J end lost 6 bases, and 10 bases lay between the germline ends. This CDR3 spans 13 amino acids. Germline V gene sequence: CDR1 SGHVS, CDR2 FNYEAQ. In nucleotides, the CDR3 is TGTGCCAGCAGCTTAGAATTGGACCTCGAGCAGTACTTC. It specifies CASSLELDLEQYF.

The V gene is TRBV2, the J gene TRBJ2-1, with D maybe TRBD2 (5 bases). The CDR3 sequence is 12 residues long. Trimming shortened V by 6 bases and J by 8 bases, and 11 bases separated the two germline ends. Germline V gene data show CDR1 as SNHLY and CDR2 as FYNNEI. CDR3 nucleotide sequence: TGTGCCAGCAGCGAGGTGGGAGATGAGCAGTTCTTC. It translates to CASSEVGDEQFF.

For this clone: This same CDR3 is encoded by further DNA sequences in the sample. The chain is built from TRBV6-5 and TRBJ2-1; D is perhaps TRBD2 (5 bases). Trimming removed 0 bases at V and 0 bases at J, with 6 bases between. The CDR3 contains 15 residues. Looked up from germline, CDR1 is MNHEY and CDR2 is SVGAGI. CDR3 residues: CASSYSSGSYNEQFF. For the CDR3, the DNA is TGTGCCAGCAGTTACTCCAGCGGCTCCTACAATGAGCAGTTCTTC.

This clone was seen a single time. The J gene is TRBJ2-7, the V gene TRBV27; the D gene could be TRBD1 or TRBD2 (5 bases each). CDR3 length: 13 residues. V was clipped by 4 bases and J by 6 bases, with 13 bases between them. CDR1 is MNHEY and CDR2 is SMNVEV in the germline V gene (reference sequence). The CDR3 spells CASSSWGSGEQYF. For the CDR3, the DNA is TGTGCCAGCAGTTCCTGGGGCAGCGGCGAGCAGTACTTC.

Concerning this clone itself: Other nucleotide sequences from this sample produce the same CDR3. The V call is TRBV18, the J call TRBJ2-1, with unresolved D. Germline V gene sequence: CDR1 KGHSH, CDR2 LQKENI. Trimming stripped 3 bases from V and 1 base from J, with 4 bases between. The length of the CDR3 is 13 residues. DNA of the CDR3: TGTGCCAGCTCACCCGGATCCTACAATGAGCAGTTCTTC. Translation: CASSPGSYNEQFF.